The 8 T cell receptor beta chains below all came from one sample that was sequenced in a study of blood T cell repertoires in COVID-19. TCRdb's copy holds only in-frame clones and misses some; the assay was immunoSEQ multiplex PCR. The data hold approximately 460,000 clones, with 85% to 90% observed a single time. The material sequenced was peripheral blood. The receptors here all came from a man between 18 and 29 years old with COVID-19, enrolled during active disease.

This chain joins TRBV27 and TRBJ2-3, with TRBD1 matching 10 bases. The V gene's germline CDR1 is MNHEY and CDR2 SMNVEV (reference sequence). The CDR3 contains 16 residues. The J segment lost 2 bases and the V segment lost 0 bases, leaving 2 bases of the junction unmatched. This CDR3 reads CASSLSGTGATDTQYF. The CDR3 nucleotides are TGTGCCAGCAGTTTATCAGGGACAGGGGCCACAGATACGCAGTATTTT.

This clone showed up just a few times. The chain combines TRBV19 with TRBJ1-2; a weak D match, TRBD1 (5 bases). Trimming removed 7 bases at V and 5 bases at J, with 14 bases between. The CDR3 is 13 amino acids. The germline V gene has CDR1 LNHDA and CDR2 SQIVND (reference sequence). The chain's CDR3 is CASIGVGDYGYTF. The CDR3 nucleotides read TGTGCCAGTATAGGGGTAGGGGATTATGGCTACACCTTC.

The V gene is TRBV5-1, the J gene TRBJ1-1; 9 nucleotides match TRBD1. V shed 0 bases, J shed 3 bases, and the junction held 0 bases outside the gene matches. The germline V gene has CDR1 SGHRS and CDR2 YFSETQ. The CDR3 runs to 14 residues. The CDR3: CASSLGTGDTEAFF. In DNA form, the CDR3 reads TGCGCCAGCAGCTTGGGGACAGGGGACACTGAAGCTTTCTTT.

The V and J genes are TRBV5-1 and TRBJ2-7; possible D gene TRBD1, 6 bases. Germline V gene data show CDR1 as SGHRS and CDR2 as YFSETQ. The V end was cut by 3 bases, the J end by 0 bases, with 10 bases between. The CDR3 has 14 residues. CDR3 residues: CASSWADSSYEQYF. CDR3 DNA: TGCGCCAGCAGCTGGGCGGACAGCTCCTACGAGCAGTACTTC.

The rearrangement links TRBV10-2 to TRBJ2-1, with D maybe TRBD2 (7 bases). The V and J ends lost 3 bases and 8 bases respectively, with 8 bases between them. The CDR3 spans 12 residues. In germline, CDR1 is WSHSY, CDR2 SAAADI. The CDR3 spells CASSEGGDEQFF. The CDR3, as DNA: TGCGCCAGCAGTGAAGGGGGGGATGAGCAGTTCTTC.

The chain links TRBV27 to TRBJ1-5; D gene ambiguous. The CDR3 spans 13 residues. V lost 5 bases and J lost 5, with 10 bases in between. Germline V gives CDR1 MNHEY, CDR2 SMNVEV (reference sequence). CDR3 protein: CASSVGRHQPQHF. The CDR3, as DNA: TGTGCCAGCAGTGTGGGGAGGCATCAGCCCCAGCATTTT.

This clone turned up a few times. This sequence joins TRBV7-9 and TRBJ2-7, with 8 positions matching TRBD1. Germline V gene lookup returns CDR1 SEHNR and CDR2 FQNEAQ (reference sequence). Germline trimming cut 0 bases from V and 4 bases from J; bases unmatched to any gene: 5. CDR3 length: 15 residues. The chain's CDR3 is CASSLASGGGYEQYF. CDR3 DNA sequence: TGTGCCAGCAGCTTAGCCTCAGGGGGCGGGTACGAGCAGTACTTC.

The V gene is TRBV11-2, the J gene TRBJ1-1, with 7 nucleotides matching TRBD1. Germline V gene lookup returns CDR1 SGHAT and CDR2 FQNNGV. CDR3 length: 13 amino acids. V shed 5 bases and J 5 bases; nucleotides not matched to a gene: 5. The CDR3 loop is CASSLTGVTEAFF. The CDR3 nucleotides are TGTGCCAGCAGCCTCACAGGGGTGACTGAAGCTTTCTTT.